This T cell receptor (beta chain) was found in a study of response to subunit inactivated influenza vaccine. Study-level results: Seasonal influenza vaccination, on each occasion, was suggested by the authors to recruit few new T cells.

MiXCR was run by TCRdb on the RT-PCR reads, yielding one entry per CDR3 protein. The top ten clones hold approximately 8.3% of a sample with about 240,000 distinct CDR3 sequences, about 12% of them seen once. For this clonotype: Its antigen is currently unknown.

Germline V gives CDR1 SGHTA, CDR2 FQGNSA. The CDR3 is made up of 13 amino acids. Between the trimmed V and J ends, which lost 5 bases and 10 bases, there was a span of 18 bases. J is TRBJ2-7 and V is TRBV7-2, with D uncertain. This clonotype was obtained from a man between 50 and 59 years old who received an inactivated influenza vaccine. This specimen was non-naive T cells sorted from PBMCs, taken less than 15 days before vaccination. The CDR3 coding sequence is TGTGCCAGCAGCCGAGCCGGCGGCCTGGGCCAGTACTTC. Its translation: CASSRAGGLGQYF.